Presented here are 23 T cell receptor beta chains from one specimen sequenced in a study of control samples from healthy donors and cancer patients. Assay used: immunoSEQ multiplex PCR; TCRdb lists only in-frame clones, some missing. The sample has thousands of clones, about 91% seen once. Material: PBMCs. These receptors were collected from a man aged 60 to 69 with colorectal cancer.

In this sample, this clone turned up once. The chain links TRBV6-6 to TRBJ1-6, with TRBD1 matching 8 bases. The CDR3 has 14 amino acids. V lost 6 bases, J lost 7 bases, and 5 bases stayed unmatched. Germline loops: CDR1 MNHNY, CDR2 SVGAGI (reference sequence). CDR3 protein: CASSVGQGNSPLHF. The CDR3 nucleotides read TGTGCCAGCAGCGTCGGACAGGGAAATTCACCCCTCCACTTT.

This rearrangement joins TRBV29-1 to TRBJ1-1, with a tentative D call TRBD1 (5 bases). CDR1 is SQVTM and CDR2 is ANQGSEA in the germline V gene. This CDR3 is 14 amino acids long. The germline V and J ends were trimmed by 0 bases and 4 bases, with 12 bases remaining between them. This CDR3 is CSVEDRQGSTEAFF. The DNA of the CDR3 is TGCAGCGTTGAAGATCGGCAGGGCAGCACTGAAGCTTTCTTT.

The chain is built from TRBV4-3 and TRBJ2-6; D call uncertain. The CDR3 runs 17 residues. V gave up 3 bases and J gave up 0 bases, with 12 bases separating them. Germline CDR1 reads LGHNA; CDR2 reads YSLEER. The CDR3 DNA sequence: TGCGCCAGCAGCCAGGACGTCCGTGCCTCTGGGGCCAACGTCCTGACTTTC. Protein sequence: CASSQDVRASGANVLTF.

The chain joins TRBV10-1 to TRBJ1-1, with D hard to call. CDR3 length: 15 amino acids. CDR1 is WNHNN, CDR2 SYGVQD, per germline (reference sequence). Trimming left V 1 base short and J 1 base short, with 10 bases between. The CDR3 region has the DNA TGCGCCAGCAGTGAGTGCGGGAACCCGAACACTGAAGCTTTCTTT. It yields the protein CASSECGNPNTEAFF.

The genes are TRBV10-3 and TRBJ1-2; D is unresolved. The V gene lost 2 bases and the J gene lost 8 bases, with 12 bases spanning the gap. Germline V gene sequence: CDR1 ENHRY, CDR2 SYGVKD. The CDR3 spans 13 residues. CDR3 nucleotides: TGTGCCATCAGTGAGACAATCGAGCGCGGCTACACCTTC. Residues: CAISETIERGYTF.

The chain links TRBV15 to TRBJ2-3; 7 bases align to TRBD2. Germline V gene lookup returns CDR1 LNHNV and CDR2 YYDKDF (reference sequence). The CDR3 has 14 residues. The J segment lost 2 bases and the V segment lost 5 bases, leaving 4 bases of the junction unmatched. CDR3 loop: CATSRAGITDTQYF. The DNA for the CDR3 is TGTGCCACCAGCCGAGCGGGGATCACAGATACGCAGTATTTT.

This clone is a singleton in its sample. This chain joins TRBV6-5 and TRBJ2-5; 7 bases are a match to TRBD1. The CDR3 loop spans 16 amino acids. Germline V CDR1 and CDR2: MNHEY, SVGAGI. The J segment lost 2 bases and the V segment lost 2 bases, leaving 8 bases of the junction unmatched. Written as DNA, the CDR3 is TGTGCCAGCAGTTACAACAGGGGTCCCTTACAAGAGACCCAGTACTTC. Its translation is CASSYNRGPLQETQYF.

V and J are TRBV9 and TRBJ2-3; D unresolved. Trimming removed 0 bases at V and 5 bases at J, with 10 bases between. This CDR3 comprises 14 residues. The germline V gene encodes CDR1 SGDLS and CDR2 YYNGEE. In DNA, the CDR3 is TGTGCCAGCAGCGTAGCCGTGGCCCTAGATACGCAGTATTTT. This gives the protein CASSVAVALDTQYF. The variable domain in full, with the rest retrieved from reference TRBV9 and TRBJ2-3, is DSGVTQTPKHLITATGQRVTLRCSPRSGDLSVYWYQQSLDQGLQFLIQYYNGEERAKGNILERFSAQQFPDLHSELNLSSLELGDSALYFCASSVAVALDTQYFGPGTRLTVL.

The CDR3 sequence is CASSLRGSYEQYF. The CDR3 DNA follows: TGTGCCAGCAGTTTAAGGGGGTCCTACGAGCAGTACTTC. The chain joins TRBV28 to TRBJ2-7, with a tentative D call TRBD1 (6 bases). V was pared by 2 bases and J by 1 base, with 6 bases between. The CDR3 length is 13 residues. In germline, CDR1 is MDHEN, CDR2 SYDVKM.

This clone showed up just once. The rearrangement joins TRBV11-2 to TRBJ1-1, with TRBD1 matching 8 bases. With 1 base clipped from V and 0 bases from J, the junction kept 7 bases outside the gene matches. Germline values: CDR1 SGHAT, CDR2 FQNNGV. The CDR3 runs to 17 residues. This chain's CDR3 is CASSLGQGAFMNTEAFF. In DNA form, the CDR3 reads TGTGCCAGCAGCTTAGGGCAGGGGGCGTTTATGAACACTGAAGCTTTCTTT.

This clone was found a few times. This chain uses TRBV10-3 with TRBJ1-5; D is unclear. Germline CDR1 reads ENHRY; CDR2 reads SYGVKD. The CDR3 has 13 residues. The V and J ends lost 3 bases and 5 bases respectively, with 8 bases between them. The CDR3 DNA follows: TGTGCCATCAGTGAAGGCGGACATCAGCCCCAGCATTTT. Translation gives CAISEGGHQPQHF.

The chain couples TRBV5-6 to TRBJ2-3; D is undetermined. There are 14 residues in the CDR3. V dropped 1 base and J dropped 2 bases, with 8 bases sitting between them. The germline V gene has CDR1 SGHDT and CDR2 YYEEEE. The CDR3 loop reads CASSLPRPTDTQYF. The CDR3 DNA is TGTGCCAGCAGCTTGCCCCGGCCCACAGATACGCAGTATTTT.

This sequence joins TRBV15 and TRBJ2-1; D might be TRBD2 (6 bases). The CDR3 has 15 amino acids. CDR1 LNHNV and CDR2 YYDKDF come from the germline V gene (reference sequence). The V end was cut by 1 base, the J end by 5 bases, with 12 bases between. The CDR3 spells CATSRGLVRDNEQFF. Written as DNA, the CDR3 is TGTGCCACCAGCAGAGGACTAGTAAGAGACAATGAGCAGTTCTTC.

This chain joins TRBV2 and TRBJ1-1; 9 bases match TRBD1. This CDR3 spans 14 amino acids. CDR1 and CDR2 (germline): SNHLY, FYNNEI. Trimming removed 7 bases from V and 5 bases from J; junction bases left unmatched: 8. The CDR3 reads CASTKQGASTEAFF. The DNA for the CDR3 is TGTGCCAGCACCAAACAGGGGGCATCGACTGAAGCTTTCTTT.

This chain connects TRBV24-1 to TRBJ2-3; D is ambiguous. V lost 10 bases and J lost 2, with 15 bases in between. The CDR3 has 14 residues. The germline V gene has CDR1 KGHDR and CDR2 SFDVKD. CDR3 coding DNA: TGTGCCACGAGAAAAGGTGGGGACACAGATACGCAGTATTTT. It encodes CATRKGGDTDTQYF.

The chain uses TRBV5-6 and TRBJ1-1; TRBD1 might be the D (5 bases). The germline V and J ends were trimmed by 2 bases and 4 bases, with 12 bases remaining between them. Looked up from germline, CDR1 is SGHDT and CDR2 is YYEEEE. The CDR3 sequence is 14 residues long. Written as DNA, the CDR3 is TGTGCCAGCAGCTTCGGGACGGCTGGCACTGAAGCTTTCTTT. Its translation: CASSFGTAGTEAFF.

This chain joins TRBV7-6 and TRBJ2-1; 14 bases are shared with TRBD2. Losses at the gene ends were 5 bases for V and 10 bases for J; bases not matched to a gene: 7. This CDR3 is built from 15 residues. CDR1 is SGHVS and CDR2 is FNYEAQ in the germline V gene. CDR3 sequence reads: CASSATSGGALEQFF. Here the CDR3 DNA reads TGTGCCAGCAGCGCGACTAGCGGGGGGGCCTTGGAGCAGTTCTTC. Full variable domain (missing parts from reference TRBV7-6 and TRBJ2-1): GAGVSQSPRYKVTKRGQDVALRCDPISGHVSLYWYRQALGQGPEFLTYFNYEAQQDKSGLPNDRFSAERPEGSISTLTIQRTEQRDSAMYRCASSATSGGALEQFFGPGTRLTVL.

This clone showed up just once. The V and J genes are TRBV5-1 and TRBJ2-5; the match to TRBD2 covers 9 bases. With 0 bases clipped from V and 2 bases from J, the junction kept 5 bases outside the gene matches. The CDR3 sequence is 16 residues long. Germline CDR1 is SGHRS and CDR2 is YFSETQ. The CDR3 protein is CASSLGSGGEQETQYF. CDR3 DNA sequence: TGCGCCAGCAGCTTGGGTAGCGGGGGAGAACAAGAGACCCAGTACTTC.

This clone was seen a handful of times. J is TRBJ1-6 and V is TRBV11-2; D might be TRBD1 (5 bases). Germline CDR1 reads SGHAT; CDR2 reads FQNNGV. The V end was cut by 4 bases, the J end by 7 bases, with 14 bases between. CDR3 length: 15 residues. The CDR3 region is CASSSLARGNSPLHF. The CDR3 DNA reads as TGTGCCAGCAGCTCGCTGGCTCGGGGGAATTCACCCCTCCACTTT.

The chain combines TRBV3-1 (or the pseudogene TRBV3-2) with TRBJ1-4; 7 nucleotides line up with TRBD1. Germline lookup yields CDR1 LGHDT and CDR2 YNNKEL (reference sequence). This CDR3 spans 17 amino acids. V was pared by 4 bases and J by 5 bases, with 13 bases of the junction left unmatched. The CDR3 DNA is TGTGCCAGCAGCCTGCCGGGACAGAGCGACAAAAATGAAAAACTGTTTTTT. As protein: CASSLPGQSDKNEKLFF.

The genes are TRBV18 and TRBJ1-4, with D uncertain. The CDR3 has 17 amino acids. CDR1 and CDR2 from the germline V gene are KGHSH and LQKENI. V lost 0 bases to trimming and J lost 4 bases, with 15 bases between them. The CDR3, as DNA: TGTGCCAGCTCACCACCGAACTTCGCAAAGGGTAATGAAAAACTGTTTTTT. It encodes CASSPPNFAKGNEKLFF.

The chain links TRBV3-1 (or the pseudogene TRBV3-2) to TRBJ1-2; D ambiguous. The CDR3 has 13 residues. Trimming pared 4 bases from V and 4 bases from J, leaving 10 bases between. CDR1 is LGHDT, CDR2 YNNKEL, per germline (reference sequence). The CDR3 DNA reads as TGTGCCAGCAGCCCCCGGGCCTCCTATGGCTACACCTTC. Protein product: CASSPRASYGYTF.

The CDR3 is CASSQGWGTGGEAFF. The CDR3 DNA follows: TGCGCCAGCAGCCAAGGCTGGGGGACAGGGGGAGAAGCTTTCTTT. The V gene is TRBV4-3, the J gene TRBJ1-1; 11 bases match TRBD1. V lost 1 base to trimming and J lost 8 bases; unmatched junction nucleotides: 6. Germline loops: CDR1 LGHNA, CDR2 YSLEER. There are 15 residues in the CDR3.